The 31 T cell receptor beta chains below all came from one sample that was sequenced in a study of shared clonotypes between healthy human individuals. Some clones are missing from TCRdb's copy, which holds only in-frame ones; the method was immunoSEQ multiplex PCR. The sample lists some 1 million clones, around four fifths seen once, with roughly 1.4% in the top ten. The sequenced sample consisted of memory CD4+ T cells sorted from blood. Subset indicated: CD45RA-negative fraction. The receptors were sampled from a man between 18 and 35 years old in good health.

The CDR3 sequence is CSVADRGLTEAFF. The CDR3 coding sequence is TGCAGCGTGGCGGACAGGGGGCTGACTGAAGCTTTCTTT. The chain employs TRBV29-1 and TRBJ1-1; 11 bases agree with TRBD1. The V gene's germline CDR1 is SQVTM and CDR2 ANQGSEA. With 6 bases clipped from V and 5 bases from J, the junction kept 5 bases outside the gene matches. The CDR3 has 13 residues.

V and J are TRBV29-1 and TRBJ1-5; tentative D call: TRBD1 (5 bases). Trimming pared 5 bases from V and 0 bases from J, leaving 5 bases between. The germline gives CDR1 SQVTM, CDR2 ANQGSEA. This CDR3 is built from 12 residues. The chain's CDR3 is CSVRGSNQPQHF. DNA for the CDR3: TGCAGCGTTAGGGGTAGCAATCAGCCCCAGCATTTT.

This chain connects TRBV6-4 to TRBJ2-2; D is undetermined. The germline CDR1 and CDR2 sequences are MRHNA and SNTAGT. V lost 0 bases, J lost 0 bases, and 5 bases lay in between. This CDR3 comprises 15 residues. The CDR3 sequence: CASSDSHPNTGELFF. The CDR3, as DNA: TGTGCCAGCAGTGACTCACACCCGAACACCGGGGAGCTGTTTTTT.

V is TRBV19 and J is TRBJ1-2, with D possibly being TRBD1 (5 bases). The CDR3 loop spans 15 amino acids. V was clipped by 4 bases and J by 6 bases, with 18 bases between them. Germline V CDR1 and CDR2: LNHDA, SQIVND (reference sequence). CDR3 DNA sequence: TGTGCCAGTAGTAATAGGGACTCTCAGGGAAATGGCTACACCTTC. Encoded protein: CASSNRDSQGNGYTF.

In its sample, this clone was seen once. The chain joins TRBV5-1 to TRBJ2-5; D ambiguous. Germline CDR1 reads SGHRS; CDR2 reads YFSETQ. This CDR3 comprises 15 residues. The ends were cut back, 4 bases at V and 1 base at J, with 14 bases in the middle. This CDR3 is CASSRYYLTQETQYF. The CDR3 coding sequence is TGCGCCAGCAGCCGCTACTACCTTACCCAAGAGACCCAGTACTTC.

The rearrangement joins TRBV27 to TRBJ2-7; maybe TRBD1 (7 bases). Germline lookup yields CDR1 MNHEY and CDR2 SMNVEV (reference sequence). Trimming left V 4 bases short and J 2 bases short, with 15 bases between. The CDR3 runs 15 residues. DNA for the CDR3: TGTGCCAGCAGTTATTGGCGGGACAGAACCTACGAGCAGTACTTC. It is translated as CASSYWRDRTYEQYF.

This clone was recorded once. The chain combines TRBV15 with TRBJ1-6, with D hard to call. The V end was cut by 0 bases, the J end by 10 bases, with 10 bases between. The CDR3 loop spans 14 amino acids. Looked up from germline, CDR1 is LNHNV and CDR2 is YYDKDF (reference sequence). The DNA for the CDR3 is TGTGCCACCAGCAGAGATCCGGTGGACTCACCCCTCCACTTT. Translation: CATSRDPVDSPLHF.

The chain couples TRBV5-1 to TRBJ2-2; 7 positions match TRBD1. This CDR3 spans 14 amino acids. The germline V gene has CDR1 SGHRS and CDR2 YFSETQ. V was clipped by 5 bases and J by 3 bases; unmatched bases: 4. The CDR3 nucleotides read TGCGCCAGCAGTAAGGGGGCGGACACCGGGGAGCTGTTTTTT. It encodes CASSKGADTGELFF.

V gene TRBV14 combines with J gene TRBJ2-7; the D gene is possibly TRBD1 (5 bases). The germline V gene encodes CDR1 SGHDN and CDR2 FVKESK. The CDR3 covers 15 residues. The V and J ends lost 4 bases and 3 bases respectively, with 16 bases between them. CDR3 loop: CASSRTLQTFYEQYF. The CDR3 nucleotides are TGTGCCAGCAGCCGGACACTGCAAACCTTCTACGAGCAGTACTTC.

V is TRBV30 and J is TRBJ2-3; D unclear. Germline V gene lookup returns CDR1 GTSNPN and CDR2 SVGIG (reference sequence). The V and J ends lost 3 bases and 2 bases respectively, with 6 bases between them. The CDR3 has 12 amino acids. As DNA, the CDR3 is TGTGCCTGGAGCGCCCTCACAGATACGCAGTATTTT. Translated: CAWSALTDTQYF.

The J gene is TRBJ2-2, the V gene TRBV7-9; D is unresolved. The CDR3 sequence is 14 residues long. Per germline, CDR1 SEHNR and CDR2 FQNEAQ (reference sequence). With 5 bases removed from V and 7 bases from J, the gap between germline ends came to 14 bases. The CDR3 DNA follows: TGTGCCAGCAGCCCCCGGACGGATGGCGGGGAGCTGTTTTTT. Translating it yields CASSPRTDGGELFF.

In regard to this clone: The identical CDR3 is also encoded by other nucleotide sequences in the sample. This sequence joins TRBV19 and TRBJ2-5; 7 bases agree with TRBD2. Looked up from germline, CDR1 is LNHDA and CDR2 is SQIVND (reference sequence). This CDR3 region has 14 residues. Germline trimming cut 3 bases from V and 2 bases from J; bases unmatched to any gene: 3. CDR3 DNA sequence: TGTGCCAGTAGTATTACGGGGGGACAAGAGACCCAGTACTTC. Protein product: CASSITGGQETQYF.

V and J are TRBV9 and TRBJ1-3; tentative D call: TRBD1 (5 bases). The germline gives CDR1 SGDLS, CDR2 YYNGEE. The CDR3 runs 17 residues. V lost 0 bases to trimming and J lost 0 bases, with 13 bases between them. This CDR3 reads CASSVGLLQASGNTIYF. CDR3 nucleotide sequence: TGTGCCAGCAGCGTAGGTCTTTTACAGGCCTCTGGAAACACCATATATTTT.

The DNA for the CDR3 is TGTGCCAGCAGTTTCGGAGGGCCTGAGACCCAGTACTTC. Its protein is CASSFGGPETQYF. J is TRBJ2-5 and V is TRBV28, with a possible D match to TRBD2 (6 bases). Per germline, CDR1 MDHEN and CDR2 SYDVKM. The CDR3 spans 13 residues. The germline V and J ends were trimmed by 3 bases and 5 bases, with 10 bases remaining between them.

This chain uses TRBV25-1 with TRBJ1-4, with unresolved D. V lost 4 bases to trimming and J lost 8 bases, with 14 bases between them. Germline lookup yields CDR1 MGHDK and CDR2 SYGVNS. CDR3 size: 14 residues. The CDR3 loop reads CASSVSGAKEKLFF. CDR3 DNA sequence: TGTGCCAGCAGTGTTTCAGGTGCCAAAGAAAAACTGTTTTTT.

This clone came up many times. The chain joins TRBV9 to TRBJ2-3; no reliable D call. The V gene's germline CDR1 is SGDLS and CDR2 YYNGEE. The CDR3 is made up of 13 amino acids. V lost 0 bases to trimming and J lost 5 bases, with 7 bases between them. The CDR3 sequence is CASSVGGGDTQYF. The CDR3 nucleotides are TGTGCCAGCAGCGTAGGTGGTGGAGATACGCAGTATTTT.

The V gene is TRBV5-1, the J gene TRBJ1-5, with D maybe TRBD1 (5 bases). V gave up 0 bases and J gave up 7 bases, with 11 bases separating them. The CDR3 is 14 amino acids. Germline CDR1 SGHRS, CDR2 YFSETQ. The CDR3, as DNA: TGCGCCAGCAGCTTGGTCTTAGGGGTACAGCCCCAGCATTTT. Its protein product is CASSLVLGVQPQHF.

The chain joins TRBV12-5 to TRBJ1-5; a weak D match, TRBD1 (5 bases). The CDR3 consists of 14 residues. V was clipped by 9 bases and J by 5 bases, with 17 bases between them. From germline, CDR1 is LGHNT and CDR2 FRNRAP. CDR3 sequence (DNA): TGTGCTAGCCTAGGGACCTTGGACGATCAGCCCCAGCATTTT. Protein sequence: CASLGTLDDQPQHF.

This CDR3 reads CASSAGTPISPLHF. In DNA, the CDR3 is TGTGCCAGCAGCGCCGGGACCCCTATTTCACCCCTCCACTTT. The rearrangement links TRBV5-8 to TRBJ1-6; maybe TRBD1 (5 bases). Per germline, CDR1 SGHTS and CDR2 YDEGEE. The CDR3 loop spans 14 amino acids. The V end lost 4 bases, the J end lost 9 bases, and 14 bases lay between the germline ends.

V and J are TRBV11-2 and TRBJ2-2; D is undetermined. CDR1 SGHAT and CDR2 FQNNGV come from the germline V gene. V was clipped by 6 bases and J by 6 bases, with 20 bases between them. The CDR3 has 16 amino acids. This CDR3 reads CASSFSSAPGAGELFF. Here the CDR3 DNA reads TGTGCCAGCAGTTTTTCGTCAGCCCCTGGCGCCGGGGAGCTGTTTTTT.

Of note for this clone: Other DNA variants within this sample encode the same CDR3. The DNA for the CDR3 is TGTGCCAGCAGCTTAGTAGCCTACGAGCAGTACTTC. Encoded protein: CASSLVAYEQYF. V is TRBV7-9 and J is TRBJ2-7, with D unclear. The CDR3 runs 12 residues. V gave up 1 base and J gave up 2 bases, with 3 bases separating them. The V gene's germline CDR1 is SEHNR and CDR2 FQNEAQ (reference sequence).

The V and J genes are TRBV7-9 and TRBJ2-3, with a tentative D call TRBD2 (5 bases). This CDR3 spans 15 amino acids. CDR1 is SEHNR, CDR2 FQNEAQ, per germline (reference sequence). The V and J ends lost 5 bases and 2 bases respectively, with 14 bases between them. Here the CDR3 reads CASSREGPSTDTQYF. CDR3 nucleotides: TGTGCCAGCAGCCGCGAGGGCCCTTCCACAGATACGCAGTATTTT.

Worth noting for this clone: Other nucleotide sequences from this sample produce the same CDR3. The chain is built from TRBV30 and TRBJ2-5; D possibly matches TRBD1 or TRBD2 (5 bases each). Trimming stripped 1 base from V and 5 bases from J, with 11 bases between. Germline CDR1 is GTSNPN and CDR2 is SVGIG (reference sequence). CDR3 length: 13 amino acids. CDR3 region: CAWSGGLAETQYF. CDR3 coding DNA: TGTGCCTGGAGTGGGGGGTTGGCCGAGACCCAGTACTTC.

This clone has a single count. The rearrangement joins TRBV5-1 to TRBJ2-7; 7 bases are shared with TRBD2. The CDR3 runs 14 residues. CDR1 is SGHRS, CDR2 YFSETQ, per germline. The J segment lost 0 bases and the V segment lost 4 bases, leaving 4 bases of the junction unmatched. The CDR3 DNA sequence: TGCGCCAGCAGCGTGCCTAGCGGCTCCTACGAGCAGTACTTC. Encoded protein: CASSVPSGSYEQYF.

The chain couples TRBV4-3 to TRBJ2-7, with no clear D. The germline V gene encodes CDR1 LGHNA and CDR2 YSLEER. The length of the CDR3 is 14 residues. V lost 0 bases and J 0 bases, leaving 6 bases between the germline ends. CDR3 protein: CASSQDRVSYEQYF. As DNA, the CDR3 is TGCGCCAGCAGCCAAGATCGGGTCTCCTACGAGCAGTACTTC.

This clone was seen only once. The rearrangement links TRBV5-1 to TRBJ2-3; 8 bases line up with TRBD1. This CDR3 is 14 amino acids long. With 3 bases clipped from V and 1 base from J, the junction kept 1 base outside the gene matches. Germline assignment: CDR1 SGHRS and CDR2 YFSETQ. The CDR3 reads CASSSQGGTDTQYF. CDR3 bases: TGCGCCAGCAGCTCACAGGGGGGCACAGATACGCAGTATTTT.

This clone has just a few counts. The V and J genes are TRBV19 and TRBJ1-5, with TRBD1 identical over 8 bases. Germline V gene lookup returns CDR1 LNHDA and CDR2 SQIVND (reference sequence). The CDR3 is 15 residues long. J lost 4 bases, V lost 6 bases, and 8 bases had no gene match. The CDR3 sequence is CASSDTGGWNQPQHF. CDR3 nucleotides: TGTGCCAGTAGCGATACAGGGGGTTGGAATCAGCCCCAGCATTTT.

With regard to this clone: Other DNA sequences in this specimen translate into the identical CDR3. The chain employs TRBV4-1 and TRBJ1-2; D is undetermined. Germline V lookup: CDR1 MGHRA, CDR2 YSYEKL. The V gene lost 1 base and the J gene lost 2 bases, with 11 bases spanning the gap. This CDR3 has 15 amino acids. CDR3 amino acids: CASSQAGTGNYGYTF. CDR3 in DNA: TGCGCCAGCAGCCAAGCCGGAACGGGAAACTATGGCTACACCTTC.

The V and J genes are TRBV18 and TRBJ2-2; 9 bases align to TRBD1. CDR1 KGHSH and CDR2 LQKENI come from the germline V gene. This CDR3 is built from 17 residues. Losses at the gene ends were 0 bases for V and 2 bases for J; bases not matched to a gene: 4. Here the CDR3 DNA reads TGTGCCAGCTCACCACCGGAACAGGGGGCAAACACCGGGGAGCTGTTTTTT. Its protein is CASSPPEQGANTGELFF.

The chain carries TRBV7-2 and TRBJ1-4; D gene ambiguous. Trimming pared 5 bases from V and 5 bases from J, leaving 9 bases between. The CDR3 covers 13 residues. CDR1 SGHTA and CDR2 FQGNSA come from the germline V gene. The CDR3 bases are TGTGCCAGCAGCCCCGGAGGGAATGAAAAACTGTTTTTT. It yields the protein CASSPGGNEKLFF.

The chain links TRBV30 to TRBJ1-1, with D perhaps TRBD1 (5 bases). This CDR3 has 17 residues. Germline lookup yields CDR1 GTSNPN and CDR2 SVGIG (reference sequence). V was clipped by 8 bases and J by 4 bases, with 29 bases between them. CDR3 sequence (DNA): TGTGCCGGTATCCCTAAGGGGCGCGGGTACCTGGTCACTGAAGCTTTCTTT. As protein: CAGIPKGRGYLVTEAFF.